The 24 T cell receptor beta chains reported below all come from one sample, sequenced in a study of T cell changes during pregnancy in multiple sclerosis. Profiled with immunoSEQ multiplex PCR; TCRdb holds only in-frame clones, not every one. The sample comprises about 70,000 clones, 85% to 95% of which are singletons, and approximately 3% rests with the top ten. The source material was CD8+ T cells from peripheral blood mononuclear cells, sampled in the third trimester of pregnancy. The receptors here all came from a female donor in good health, enrolled as a control in a pregnancy study.

The chain is built from TRBV4-3 and TRBJ1-4; D call uncertain. V was pared by 2 bases and J by 5 bases, with 15 bases between. CDR1 LGHNA and CDR2 YSLEER come from the germline V gene. CDR3 length equals 16 residues. In DNA form, the CDR3 reads TGCGCCAGCAGCCAACGATGGACGACGGGAAATGAAAAACTGTTTTTT. Its translation is CASSQRWTTGNEKLFF.

The chain combines TRBV6-5 with TRBJ1-3; tentative D call: TRBD1 (6 bases). This CDR3 contains 16 residues. Trimming took 0 bases from V and 1 from J, leaving 10 bases between them. Germline V lookup: CDR1 MNHEY, CDR2 SVGAGI. CDR3 protein: CASSYSATGSGNTIYF. The CDR3 DNA reads as TGTGCCAGCAGTTACTCGGCAACAGGGTCTGGAAACACCATATATTTT.

The chain links TRBV7-9 to TRBJ2-7; 7 bases map to TRBD1. Trimming cost V 2 bases and J 2 bases; bases outside gene matches: 9. In germline, CDR1 is SEHNR, CDR2 FQNEAQ (reference sequence). The CDR3 is 16 residues long. CDR3 residues: CASSLPSTGAAYEQYF. CDR3 nucleotide sequence: TGTGCCAGCAGCTTACCTTCCACAGGGGCTGCCTACGAGCAGTACTTC. Full variable domain (remainder filled in from reference TRBV7-9 and TRBJ2-7): DTGVSQNPRHKITKRGQNVTFRCDPISEHNRLYWYRQTLGQGPEFLTYFQNEAQLEKSRLLSDRFSAERPKGSFSTLEIQRTEQGDSAMYLCASSLPSTGAAYEQYFGPGTRLTVT.

This clone has a single count. The chain is built from TRBV18 and TRBJ2-6; no clear D gene. The germline V gene encodes CDR1 KGHSH and CDR2 LQKENI. Trimming stripped 3 bases from V and 0 bases from J, with 6 bases between. This CDR3 region has 15 residues. The CDR3 loop is CASSPETSGANVLTF. CDR3 DNA: TGTGCCAGCTCACCGGAGACCTCTGGGGCCAACGTCCTGACTTTC.

The chain couples TRBV5-6 to TRBJ1-3; the D gene is possibly TRBD1 (6 bases). This CDR3 is 19 amino acids long. V lost 4 bases and J lost 0, with 23 bases in between. The V gene's germline CDR1 is SGHDT and CDR2 YYEEEE. CDR3 loop: CASSLFGQSPYFSGNTIYF. The DNA of the CDR3 is TGTGCCAGCAGCCTTTTCGGACAGTCTCCTTACTTCTCTGGAAACACCATATATTTT.

CDR3 residues: CATSEGANTEAFF. The CDR3 DNA reads TGTGCGACGTCCGAGGGGGCGAACACTGAAGCTTTCTTT. V gene TRBV6-4 combines with J gene TRBJ1-1, with 7 bases matching TRBD1. The CDR3 is made up of 13 amino acids. Germline-derived CDR1 and CDR2 are MRHNA and SNTAGT.

V and J are TRBV27 and TRBJ1-2; D unresolved. CDR1 and CDR2 from the germline V gene are MNHEY and SMNVEV (reference sequence). This CDR3 has 14 amino acids. The V gene lost 3 bases and the J gene lost 4 bases, with 12 bases spanning the gap. CDR3 protein: CASSLGSQSYGYTF. For the CDR3, the DNA is TGTGCCAGCAGTTTGGGCAGTCAGAGCTATGGCTACACCTTC.

The chain has TRBV27 and TRBJ1-5; TRBD1 might be the D (5 bases). The V end lost 5 bases, the J end lost 0 bases, and 20 bases lay between the germline ends. Germline CDR1 MNHEY, CDR2 SMNVEV (reference sequence). There are 18 residues in the CDR3. The CDR3 protein is CASSPAGGEAYSNQPQHF. In DNA, the CDR3 is TGTGCCAGCAGTCCCGCCGGGGGGGAAGCATATAGCAATCAGCCCCAGCATTTT.

The rearrangement joins TRBV30 to TRBJ2-3; 12 bases fit TRBD2. The J segment lost 6 bases and the V segment lost 3 bases, leaving 4 bases of the junction unmatched. The germline CDR1 and CDR2 sequences are GTSNPN and SVGIG (reference sequence). The CDR3 runs to 14 residues. The CDR3 DNA reads as TGTGCCTGGAGCCTAGCGGGGGGGCTGGATACGCAGTATTTT. It encodes CAWSLAGGLDTQYF.

This clone was recorded only once. This chain uses TRBV9 with TRBJ2-5, with D tentatively TRBD2 (6 bases). The CDR3 covers 17 residues. Germline V gene sequence: CDR1 SGDLS, CDR2 YYNGEE. Between the trimmed V and J ends, which lost 0 bases and 1 base, there was a span of 16 bases. CDR3 sequence (DNA): TGTGCCAGCAGCGTAGAAACGGGGGAGTCCACCCAAGAGACCCAGTACTTC. Translation gives CASSVETGESTQETQYF. The whole variable domain, remainder taken from reference TRBV9 and TRBJ2-5, is DSGVTQTPKHLITATGQRVTLRCSPRSGDLSVYWYQQSLDQGLQFLIQYYNGEERAKGNILERFSAQQFPDLHSELNLSSLELGDSALYFCASSVETGESTQETQYFGPGTRLLVL.

The V gene is TRBV7-3, the J gene TRBJ2-2; 9 bases are a match to TRBD1. CDR3 length equals 17 residues. J gave up 5 bases and V 4 bases, and 11 bases lay outside the gene matches. The germline CDR1 and CDR2 sequences are SGHTA and FQGTGA. In DNA, the CDR3 is TGTGCCAGCAGCTCCCGGGACAGGGAAGGGAGTACCGGGGAGCTGTTTTTT. Translating it yields CASSSRDREGSTGELFF.

The rearrangement links TRBV30 to TRBJ2-1; D is perhaps TRBD1 (5 bases). With 2 bases removed from V and 4 bases from J, the gap between germline ends came to 15 bases. The germline V gene encodes CDR1 GTSNPN and CDR2 SVGIG (reference sequence). CDR3 size: 15 residues. The CDR3 DNA sequence: TGTGCCTGGAGTAGGGGAAGGGGCCGTTACAATGAGCAGTTCTTC. Translated, it gives CAWSRGRGRYNEQFF.

The chain combines TRBV7-9 with TRBJ2-7, with D possibly being TRBD1 (5 bases). This CDR3 is 12 amino acids long. V was cut by 8 bases and J by 5 bases, with 13 bases left in between. Per germline, CDR1 SEHNR and CDR2 FQNEAQ (reference sequence). CDR3 amino acids: CASSQDSHEQYF. CDR3 DNA: TGTGCCAGCTCCCAAGACAGCCACGAGCAGTACTTC.

The chain employs TRBV7-6 and TRBJ2-1, with D possibly being TRBD2 (5 bases). Trimming removed 1 base at V and 5 bases at J, with 9 bases between. The CDR3 loop spans 14 amino acids. Germline V CDR1 and CDR2: SGHVS, FNYEAQ. The CDR3 reads CASSLGQEDNEQFF. DNA of the CDR3: TGTGCCAGCAGCTTAGGGCAGGAGGACAATGAGCAGTTCTTC.

This chain joins TRBV14 and TRBJ1-2, with D possibly matching TRBD1 (5 bases). CDR1 is SGHDN and CDR2 is FVKESK in the germline V gene. CDR3 length: 18 amino acids. V was shortened by 0 bases and J by 4 bases, with 21 bases between the two germline ends. CDR3 nucleotides: TGTGCCAGCAGCCAAGAATTGGACACCAACCTGGATGGCTATGGCTACACCTTC. Translated: CASSQELDTNLDGYGYTF.

The chain links TRBV4-2 to TRBJ2-4; 12 bases agree with TRBD1. J lost 8 bases, V lost 3 bases, and 8 bases had no gene match. Germline values: CDR1 LGHNA, CDR2 YNFKEQ. The CDR3 runs to 16 residues. The CDR3 region is CASSQGQGARRYIQYF. The CDR3 bases are TGTGCCAGCAGCCAGGGACAGGGGGCTCGAAGGTACATTCAGTACTTC.

This clone has just one count. The chain uses TRBV7-9 and TRBJ2-1; possibly TRBD1 for D (5 bases). There are 15 residues in the CDR3. Germline V gene lookup returns CDR1 SEHNR and CDR2 FQNEAQ (reference sequence). Between the trimmed V and J ends, which lost 2 bases and 9 bases, there was a span of 17 bases. Here the CDR3 reads CASSLPDTPDREQFF. The CDR3 DNA is TGTGCCAGCAGCTTACCGGACACCCCGGACCGTGAGCAGTTCTTC.

The J gene is TRBJ2-1, the V gene TRBV5-1; 7 bases are shared with TRBD1. The germline V gene encodes CDR1 SGHRS and CDR2 YFSETQ. Trimming removed 5 bases from V and 0 bases from J; junction bases left unmatched: 5. The CDR3 has 15 residues. The CDR3 reads CASRLDRSSYNEQFF. DNA for the CDR3: TGCGCCAGCAGACTGGACAGGAGCTCCTACAATGAGCAGTTCTTC.

V usage is TRBV19 and J usage is TRBJ2-1; D not certain. CDR3 length: 12 amino acids. Germline CDR1 LNHDA, CDR2 SQIVND (reference sequence). The ends were cut back, 3 bases at V and 6 bases at J, with 6 bases in the middle. The CDR3 reads CASSMRLNEQFF. CDR3 sequence (DNA): TGTGCCAGTAGTATGAGACTCAATGAGCAGTTCTTC.

The V and J genes are TRBV9 and TRBJ2-5; perhaps TRBD2 as D (6 bases). The CDR3 consists of 15 residues. V dropped 3 bases and J dropped 5 bases, with 17 bases sitting between them. Germline V gene data show CDR1 as SGDLS and CDR2 as YYNGEE. CDR3 region: CASSAGRDSWETQYF. The CDR3 nucleotides read TGTGCCAGCAGCGCGGGCAGGGACTCTTGGGAGACCCAGTACTTC.

This chain uses TRBV9 with TRBJ2-3; tentatively, D is TRBD1 (6 bases). Germline V CDR1 and CDR2: SGDLS, YYNGEE. The CDR3 runs to 15 residues. V lost 1 base, J lost 0 bases, and 9 bases lay in between. The CDR3 DNA reads as TGTGCCAGCAGCGTACACAGGGCTAGCACAGATACGCAGTATTTT. Translated, it gives CASSVHRASTDTQYF.

This chain uses TRBV25-1 with TRBJ1-1; the D gene is possibly TRBD1 (5 bases). The CDR3 extends over 14 amino acids. Trimming stripped 6 bases from V and 8 bases from J, with 19 bases between. Germline values: CDR1 MGHDK, CDR2 SYGVNS. The CDR3 loop is CASRGGAMASEAFF. CDR3 in DNA: TGTGCCAGCAGAGGAGGGGCTATGGCTAGCGAAGCTTTCTTT.

V is TRBV6-6 and J is TRBJ2-7; 7 nucleotides agree with TRBD2. After removal of 5 bases from V and 3 bases from J, the junction contained 13 bases not matched to a gene. The CDR3 covers 16 residues. Germline loops: CDR1 MNHNY, CDR2 SVGAGI (reference sequence). CDR3 amino acids: CASSTTTGGLIYEQYF. CDR3 DNA sequence: TGTGCCAGCAGTACGACGACCGGGGGGTTGATCTACGAGCAGTACTTC.

This chain joins TRBV4-3 and TRBJ2-2; 8 bases line up with TRBD2. The CDR3 length is 16 residues. Germline loops: CDR1 LGHNA, CDR2 YSLEER. J gave up 7 bases and V 0 bases, and 7 bases lay outside the gene matches. CDR3 loop: CASSQDRTAGVGELFF. DNA for the CDR3: TGCGCCAGCAGCCAAGATCGTACAGCGGGGGTCGGGGAGCTGTTTTTT.